This T cell receptor (beta chain) was found in a study of cytomegalovirus exposure and HLA in healthy donors. General study points: Clusters of TCRs from the first cohort tended to co-occur in the approximately 120 validation repertoires (as a later analysis found). Despite most TCR sequences being rare, some public TCRs occurred in many donors. Cytomegalovirus status, reportedly, was diagnosed with high specificity and sensitivity by the classifier.

Here immunoSEQ multiplex PCR was the method, and the copy in TCRdb shows in-frame clones only, minus some. The data hold about 400,000 clones, with around 86% observed a single time. The study drew the donors from its 120-subject validation cohort, separate from the roughly 700-subject first cohort. Trimming took off 4 bases at V and 0 bases at J, with 17 bases between the two ends. Per germline, CDR1 SGHTS and CDR2 YDEGEE. CDR3 size: 18 residues. Only one count was recorded for this clone. The antigen is not known. The receptor was isolated from a woman aged 18-29 years in good health and CMV-seronegative. The sequenced sample consisted of PBMCs. This chain joins TRBV5-8 and TRBJ2-6, with D maybe TRBD1 (6 bases). CDR3 in DNA: TGTGCCAGCAGCCTCCCCCAGGGGCTCACCTCTGGGGCCAACGTCCTGACTTTC. This gives the protein CASSLPQGLTSGANVLTF.